The 6 T cell receptor beta chains below all came from one sample that was sequenced in a study of vaccination and CD4 T cells after COVID-19 (dated by TCRdb to the early 2020s). The sample's treatment or condition label, in plain terms: roughly nine-day PBMC culture with coronavirus spike peptide pools or control peptides (ViraFEST assay). CD4+ T cells from unexposed donors were collected before the COVID-19 pandemic (2011-2018). Library preparation used PCR. TCRdb shows the sequencer as Illumina iSeq 100. DNA from cultured CD4+ T cells was subjected to TCR sequencing with the Oncomine TCR Beta short-read assay at the Johns Hopkins FTIC core. TCRdb trimmed public reads at Q25 via fastp, called clones via MiXCR and kept in-frame beta chains. CDR3 protein sequences are deduplicated, and each keeps its most common genes and DNA. The sample contains more than 6,000 distinct CDR3 sequences, approximately 40% of them found a single time. The ten largest account for roughly 40% of the sample.

The antigens of these receptors remain unknown. Input material: CD4+ T cells from blood, cultured in vitro. The receptors stem from a human donor in good health.

The V and J genes are TRBV7-8 and TRBJ1-5, with D possibly matching TRBD1 (5 bases). The CDR3 length is 17 residues. Germline CDR1 and CDR2: SGHVS and FQNEAQ. V was trimmed by 10 bases and J by 6 bases, leaving 28 bases between them. CDR3 bases: TGTGCCACCTCCCCGCGCAGGGCCCCACAGTCCAGTCAGCCCCAGCATTTT. The encoded protein is CATSPRRAPQSSQPQHF.

This clonotype was seen more than once but under ten times. The chain joins TRBV20-1 to TRBJ1-2, with TRBD1 matching over 8 bases. V was pared by 1 base and J by 8 bases, with 6 bases of the junction left unmatched. Germline assignment: CDR1 DFQATT and CDR2 SNEGSKA (reference sequence). The CDR3 contains 13 residues. This CDR3 reads CSARAGGAWGYTF. CDR3 nucleotide sequence: TGCAGTGCTAGAGCAGGGGGCGCATGGGGCTACACCTTC.

This clonotype was counted only a few times. This chain links TRBV6-5 with TRBJ1-6, with a possible D match to TRBD1 (6 bases). The germline V gene has CDR1 MNHEY and CDR2 SVGAGI. Trimming left V 1 base short and J 10 bases short, with 26 bases between. The CDR3 consists of 19 residues. CDR3 sequence (DNA): TGTGCCAGCAGTTACTTGGCGGTGGGCGTAAATAGCAGGGGATCACCCCTCCACTTT. This gives the protein CASSYLAVGVNSRGSPLHF.

This rearrangement joins TRBV7-2 to TRBJ1-5, with D unclear. CDR1 and CDR2 from the germline V gene are SGHTA and FQGNSA. V gave up 5 bases and J gave up 2 bases, with 13 bases separating them. The CDR3 runs to 15 residues. CDR3 DNA sequence: TGTGCCAGCAGCACCCCCCAGGACGGCAATCAGCCCCAGCATTTT. This sequence encodes CASSTPQDGNQPQHF.

This chain uses TRBV28 with TRBJ2-7, with D possibly matching TRBD2 (5 bases). Looked up from germline, CDR1 is MDHEN and CDR2 is SYDVKM. The V end was cut by 3 bases, the J end by 2 bases, with 14 bases between. The CDR3 has 15 amino acids. DNA for the CDR3: TGTGCCAGCAGTTTTTTGTCAGGACTGACCTACGAGCAGTACTTC. This translates into CASSFLSGLTYEQYF.

J is TRBJ1-6 and V is TRBV2; D might be TRBD1 (5 bases). V lost 3 bases and J 7 bases, leaving 13 bases between the germline ends. This CDR3 region has 15 residues. Looked up from germline, CDR1 is SNHLY and CDR2 is FYNNEI. DNA of the CDR3: TGTGCCAGCAGTGACGATCGAGGGGACAATTCACCCCTCCACTTT. Translating it yields CASSDDRGDNSPLHF. Combining the CDR3 with reference TRBV2 and TRBJ1-6 gives the whole variable domain EPEVTQTPSHQVTQMGQEVILRCVPISNHLYFYWYRQILGQKVEFLVSFYNNEISEKSEIFDDQFSVERPDGSNFTLKIRSTKLEDSAMYFCASSDDRGDNSPLHFGNGTRLTVT.